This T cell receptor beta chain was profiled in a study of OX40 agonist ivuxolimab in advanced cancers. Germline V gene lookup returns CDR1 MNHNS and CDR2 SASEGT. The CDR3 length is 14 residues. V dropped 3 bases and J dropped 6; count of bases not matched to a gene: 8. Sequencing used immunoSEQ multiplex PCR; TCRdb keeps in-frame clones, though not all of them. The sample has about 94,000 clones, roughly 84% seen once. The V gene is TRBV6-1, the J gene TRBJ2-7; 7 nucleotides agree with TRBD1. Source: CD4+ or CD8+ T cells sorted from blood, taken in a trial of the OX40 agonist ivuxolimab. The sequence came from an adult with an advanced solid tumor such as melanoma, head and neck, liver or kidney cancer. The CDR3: CASSEGQIVGEQYF. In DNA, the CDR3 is TGTGCCAGCAGTGAGGGACAGATAGTAGGCGAGCAGTACTTC.